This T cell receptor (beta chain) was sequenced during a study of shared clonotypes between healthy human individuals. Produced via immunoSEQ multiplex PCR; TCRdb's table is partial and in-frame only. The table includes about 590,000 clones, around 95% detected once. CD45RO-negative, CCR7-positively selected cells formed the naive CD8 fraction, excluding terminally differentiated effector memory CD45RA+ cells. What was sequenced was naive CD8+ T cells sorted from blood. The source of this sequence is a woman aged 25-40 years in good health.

The CDR3 sequence is CATSRVGGGGEQYF. The CDR3 bases are TGTGCCACCAGCAGAGTGGGTGGGGGGGGAGAGCAGTACTTC. The chain joins TRBV15 to TRBJ2-7; 7 positions match TRBD2. The CDR3 spans 14 residues. The V gene's germline CDR1 is LNHNV and CDR2 YYDKDF (reference sequence). The V segment lost 1 base and the J segment 7 bases; nucleotides outside the gene matches: 7.